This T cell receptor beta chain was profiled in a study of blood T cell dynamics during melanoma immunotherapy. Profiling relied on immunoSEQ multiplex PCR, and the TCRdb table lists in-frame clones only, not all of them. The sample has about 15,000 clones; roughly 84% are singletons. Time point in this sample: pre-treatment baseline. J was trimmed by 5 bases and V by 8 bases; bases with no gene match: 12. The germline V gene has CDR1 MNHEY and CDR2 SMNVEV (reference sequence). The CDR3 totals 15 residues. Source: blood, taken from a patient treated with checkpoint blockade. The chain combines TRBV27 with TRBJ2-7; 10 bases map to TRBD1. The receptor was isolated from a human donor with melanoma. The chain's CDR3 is CASRRLGQGSNEQYF. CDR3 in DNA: TGTGCCAGCCGGCGTTTGGGACAGGGGAGTAACGAGCAGTACTTC.